Below, 32 T cell receptor beta chains from the same sample are listed, as sequenced in a study of T-cell memory formation after mild COVID-19. TCRdb reprocessed the 5' RACE reads via MiXCR and lists one record per CDR3 protein. The sample records 350,000 to 400,000 distinct CDR3 sequences, approximately 15% being singletons. The sample was PBMCs or a T cell subset sorted from them (not recorded which). These receptors originate from a man between 18 and 29 years old who had mild COVID-19 (a few samples of this study predate the infection). Cell type and time point are not known.

The chain links TRBV7-9 to TRBJ2-7; unclear D gene. Trimming stripped 1 base from V and 5 bases from J, with 9 bases between. The V gene's germline CDR1 is SEHNR and CDR2 FQNEAQ (reference sequence). CDR3 length: 13 residues. The CDR3 DNA follows: TGTGCCAGCAGCTTAGGAGTCTACCACGAGCAGTACGTC. Protein sequence: CASSLGVYHEQYV.

The rearrangement uses TRBV11-2 and TRBJ2-5; D may be TRBD2 (6 bases). The ends were cut back, 3 bases at V and 1 base at J, with 12 bases in the middle. This CDR3 is 15 amino acids long. CDR1 is SGHAT and CDR2 is FQNNGV in the germline V gene. In DNA, the CDR3 is TGTGCCAGCAGCTTTGGGGGGTCTACCCAAGAGACCCAGTACTTC. Residues: CASSFGGSTQETQYF.

The table lists this clonotype with many counts. V usage is TRBV29-1 and J usage is TRBJ1-2, with 10 bases aligning to TRBD1. The CDR3 extends over 13 amino acids. Unmatched junction bases numbered 9, after V lost 4 bases and J lost 10 bases. The V gene's germline CDR1 is SQVTM and CDR2 ANQGSEA. Here the CDR3 reads CSVGVGQGNSYTF. In DNA form, the CDR3 reads TGCAGCGTTGGTGTGGGACAGGGGAATTCCTACACCTTC. Full variable domain (remainder filled in from reference TRBV29-1 and TRBJ1-2): SAVISQKPSRDICQRGTSLTIQCQVDSQVTMMFWYRQQPGQSLTLIATANQGSEATYESGFVIDKFPISRPNLTFSTLTVSNMSPEDSSIYLCSVGVGQGNSYTFGSGTRLTVV.

This clonotype occurred a few times. The chain carries TRBV6-2 or TRBV6-3 and TRBJ2-2; TRBD1 agrees at 8 bases. This CDR3 has 15 residues. Germline CDR1 and CDR2: MNHEY and SVGEGT. With V trimmed by 8 bases and J by 6 bases, 11 bases remained unmatched. CDR3 sequence: CASGAQGAPSGELFF. The CDR3 bases are TGTGCCAGCGGGGCCCAGGGGGCCCCATCCGGGGAGCTGTTTTTT.

This clonotype was observed many times. This chain connects TRBV5-6 to TRBJ2-1; D might be TRBD1 or TRBD2, each matching 5 bases. The germline gives CDR1 SGHDT, CDR2 YYEEEE. The CDR3 covers 15 residues. V lost 4 bases to trimming and J lost 2 bases, with 13 bases between them. CDR3 nucleotide sequence: TGTGCCAGCAGCCCCGGGACGCCCACCTACAATGAGCAGTTCTTC. Protein product: CASSPGTPTYNEQFF.

This clonotype was seen only a few times. The chain carries TRBV27 and TRBJ2-5, with TRBD1 matching over 7 bases. Germline V lookup: CDR1 MNHEY, CDR2 SMNVEV (reference sequence). This CDR3 contains 13 residues. Trimming at V came to 6 bases and at J to 9 bases, leaving 10 bases not matched to a gene. CDR3 nucleotides: TGTGCCAGCAGGCAGACAGGGAGCAGGGCCCAGTACTTC. It yields the protein CASRQTGSRAQYF.

CDR3 sequence (DNA): TGTGCCTGGAGTGTACAGATTTCAGAGACCCAGTACTTC. Its translation is CAWSVQISETQYF. The J gene is TRBJ2-5, the V gene TRBV30; unclear D gene. The CDR3 is 13 residues long. In germline, CDR1 is GTSNPN, CDR2 SVGIG (reference sequence). The germline V and J ends were trimmed by 0 bases and 4 bases, with 9 bases remaining between them.

The chain couples TRBV7-9 to TRBJ2-7, with TRBD1 matching over 10 bases. Germline CDR1 is SEHNR and CDR2 is FQNEAQ (reference sequence). The length of the CDR3 is 16 residues. Unmatched junction bases numbered 12, after V lost 5 bases and J lost 5 bases. CDR3 residues: CASSQRTGGTGDEQYF. The CDR3 DNA reads TGTGCCAGCAGCCAACGGACAGGGGGGACCGGGGACGAGCAGTACTTC.

The genes are TRBV2 and TRBJ2-1; D uncertain. V lost 7 bases and J 4 bases, leaving 11 bases between the germline ends. The CDR3 is 13 amino acids. CDR1 and CDR2 (germline): SNHLY, FYNNEI. The CDR3 region is CASTWTGYNEQFF. CDR3 nucleotide sequence: TGTGCCAGCACGTGGACCGGATACAATGAGCAGTTCTTC.

Here the CDR3 reads CASRPGTAVVIYTF. The CDR3 DNA reads as TGTGCCAGCAGGCCCGGGACAGCGGTAGTTATTTACACCTTC. The chain combines TRBV5-6 with TRBJ1-2; TRBD1 aligns across 7 bases. CDR3 length equals 14 residues. Germline assignment: CDR1 SGHDT and CDR2 YYEEEE. Germline trimming cut 5 bases from V and 11 bases from J; bases unmatched to any gene: 15.

The chain combines TRBV9 with TRBJ2-2, with unresolved D. Germline V gene sequence: CDR1 SGDLS, CDR2 YYNGEE. This CDR3 region has 14 residues. The V end lost 0 bases, the J end lost 7 bases, and 10 bases lay between the germline ends. CDR3 sequence: CASSVETGFGELFF. The CDR3 DNA reads as TGTGCCAGCAGCGTAGAAACCGGCTTCGGGGAGCTGTTTTTT. Supplemented by reference TRBV9 and TRBJ2-2, the full variable domain reads DSGVTQTPKHLITATGQRVTLRCSPRSGDLSVYWYQQSLDQGLQFLIQYYNGEERAKGNILERFSAQQFPDLHSELNLSSLELGDSALYFCASSVETGFGELFFGEGSRLTVL.

The rearrangement uses TRBV6-2 or TRBV6-3 and TRBJ1-1, with D hard to call. Germline V gene sequence: CDR1 MNHEY, CDR2 SVGEGT. CDR3 size: 14 residues. The V end lost 4 bases, the J end lost 3 bases, and 12 bases lay between the germline ends. Written as DNA, the CDR3 is TGTGCCAGCAGTTCAAAGGGATCGTACACTGAAGCTTTCTTT. This codes for CASSSKGSYTEAFF.

The V gene is TRBV7-9, the J gene TRBJ2-7, with TRBD1 matching 8 bases. Trimming took 5 bases from V and 3 from J; bases not matched to a gene: 9. The germline V gene has CDR1 SEHNR and CDR2 FQNEAQ (reference sequence). The length of the CDR3 is 15 residues. The CDR3 bases are TGTGCCAGCAGCCCCCACGCCGGGACAGGCTACGAGCAGTACTTC. Protein: CASSPHAGTGYEQYF.

This clonotype was detected a few times. This chain links TRBV5-1 with TRBJ2-5, with a tentative D call TRBD1 (6 bases). The CDR3 has 14 residues. The germline CDR1 and CDR2 sequences are SGHRS and YFSETQ. V was cut by 2 bases and J by 1 base, with 9 bases left in between. CDR3 in DNA: TGCGCCAGCAGCTTCTCAGGGGTCCAAGAGACCCAGTACTTC. It codes for CASSFSGVQETQYF.

V usage is TRBV7-9 and J usage is TRBJ1-3; D not resolved. Looked up from germline, CDR1 is SEHNR and CDR2 is FQNEAQ (reference sequence). The ends were cut back, 1 base at V and 4 bases at J, with 8 bases in the middle. CDR3 length: 14 residues. DNA for the CDR3: TGTGCCAGCAGCTTAGAAGGGCTAGGAAACACCATATATTTT. Its protein is CASSLEGLGNTIYF.

The rearrangement uses TRBV6-5 and TRBJ1-6; D remains unclear. The V gene's germline CDR1 is MNHEY and CDR2 SVGAGI. V lost 0 bases to trimming and J lost 8 bases, with 11 bases between them. This CDR3 comprises 15 residues. This CDR3 reads CASSYSMPTDSPLHF. Here the CDR3 DNA reads TGTGCCAGCAGTTACTCGATGCCGACTGATTCACCCCTCCACTTT.

This clonotype turned up a few times. The chain recombines TRBV9 with TRBJ2-7; 9 nucleotides match TRBD2. J lost 2 bases, V lost 6 bases, and 6 bases had no gene match. The CDR3 sequence is 14 residues long. CDR1 and CDR2 (germline): SGDLS, YYNGEE. The CDR3 spells CASNPGGRAYEQYF. DNA of the CDR3: TGTGCCAGCAACCCTGGCGGGAGGGCCTACGAGCAGTACTTC. Together with reference TRBV9 and TRBJ2-7, the CDR3 gives the full variable domain: DSGVTQTPKHLITATGQRVTLRCSPRSGDLSVYWYQQSLDQGLQFLIQYYNGEERAKGNILERFSAQQFPDLHSELNLSSLELGDSALYFCASNPGGRAYEQYFGPGTRLTVT.

This clonotype was detected a few times. This rearrangement joins TRBV5-1 to TRBJ2-3; D is possibly TRBD2 (6 bases). Germline V gene data show CDR1 as SGHRS and CDR2 as YFSETQ. Trimming shortened V by 0 bases and J by 3 bases, and 11 bases separated the two germline ends. This CDR3 region has 15 residues. The CDR3, as DNA: TGCGCCAGCAGCTTGGCTGGGGACTTAACAGATACGCAGTATTTT. This gives the protein CASSLAGDLTDTQYF.

In this sample, this clonotype turned up a few times. The V call is TRBV18, the J call TRBJ2-1; 8 positions agree with TRBD1. Germline V gene lookup returns CDR1 KGHSH and CDR2 LQKENI. Germline trimming cut 6 bases from V and 6 bases from J; bases unmatched to any gene: 10. The length of the CDR3 is 15 residues. CDR3 in amino acids: CASSMGTGNLNEQFF. As DNA, the CDR3 is TGTGCCAGCTCGATGGGGACAGGCAACCTCAATGAGCAGTTCTTC.

The chain employs TRBV12-3 or TRBV12-4 and TRBJ1-2, with D perhaps TRBD1 (5 bases). The CDR3 is 13 residues long. The germline V and J ends were trimmed by 5 bases and 6 bases, with 13 bases remaining between them. CDR3 protein: CASSTSGRDGYTF. Here the CDR3 DNA reads TGTGCCAGCAGTACCTCAGGGCGAGATGGCTACACCTTC.

V is TRBV4-3 and J is TRBJ2-5; D is unclear. The CDR3 is made up of 15 amino acids. The germline V gene encodes CDR1 LGHNA and CDR2 YSLEER. Trimming removed 0 bases from V and 1 base from J, with 9 bases in between. Here the CDR3 reads CASSQDVAAQETQYF. The CDR3 coding sequence is TGCGCCAGCAGCCAAGATGTGGCAGCCCAAGAGACCCAGTACTTC.

The sample holds many counts of this clonotype. The rearrangement links TRBV11-2 to TRBJ1-5, with 7 bases that match TRBD1. This CDR3 has 15 amino acids. Germline-derived CDR1 and CDR2 are SGHAT and FQNNGV. The V and J ends lost 0 bases and 7 bases, in that order; junction bases with no gene match: 6. The CDR3 region is CASSLDRTGYQPQHF. In DNA, the CDR3 is TGTGCCAGCAGCTTAGATCGGACAGGCTACCAGCCCCAGCATTTT.

The chain combines TRBV6-6 with TRBJ2-7; D is unclear. V lost 5 bases to trimming and J lost 5 bases, with 16 bases between them. Germline values: CDR1 MNHNY, CDR2 SVGAGI (reference sequence). This CDR3 is 14 amino acids long. CDR3 in DNA: TGTGCCAGCAGTCCCCGTAGATCGGGTCACGAGCAGTACTTC. This gives the protein CASSPRRSGHEQYF.

In its sample, this clonotype was seen many times. The CDR3 spells CASSRDRDRANEQFF. The CDR3 DNA sequence: TGTGCCAGCAGCCGTGACCGGGACAGGGCCAATGAGCAGTTCTTC. The rearrangement joins TRBV7-2 to TRBJ2-1, with TRBD1 matching 9 bases. The germline V gene encodes CDR1 SGHTA and CDR2 FQGNSA. The CDR3 length is 15 residues. Trimming removed 5 bases from V and 6 bases from J; junction bases left unmatched: 8.

The genes are TRBV12-1 and TRBJ1-2; the table's D call of TRBD1 was not tested on the DNA. TRBV12-1 has pseudogene status. This CDR3 is 16 amino acids long. The CDR3 is CASSLTDRELRDGYTF. CDR3 nucleotide sequence: TGTGCCAGCAGCCTAACAGACAGGGAGCTGCGTGATGGCTACACCTTC.

The chain couples TRBV12-3 or TRBV12-4 to TRBJ2-2, with D hard to call. The CDR3 contains 16 residues. V lost 1 base, J lost 2 bases, and 11 bases lay in between. The CDR3 DNA reads as TGTGCCAGCAGTTTAGTTTTCCTTACAAACACCGGGGAGCTGTTTTTT. Its translation: CASSLVFLTNTGELFF.

The chain couples TRBV15 to TRBJ1-2; a possible D gene is TRBD1 (5 bases). Germline assignment: CDR1 LNHNV and CDR2 YYDKDF (reference sequence). This CDR3 spans 14 amino acids. V was clipped by 0 bases and J by 7 bases, with 12 bases between them. CDR3 DNA: TGTGCCACCAGCAGAGATCGAGGGGTCTCTGGCTACACCTTC. As protein: CATSRDRGVSGYTF.

V usage is TRBV7-2 and J usage is TRBJ2-4; tentatively, D is TRBD1 (5 bases). There are 16 residues in the CDR3. The germline CDR1 and CDR2 sequences are SGHTA and FQGNSA. V was cut by 0 bases and J by 6 bases, with 15 bases left in between. CDR3 nucleotide sequence: TGTGCCAGCAGCTTAGCGCCCCAGGGCAGGGCAAACATTCAGTACTTC. Its translation is CASSLAPQGRANIQYF.

The genes are TRBV7-3 and TRBJ2-2; tentatively, D is TRBD2 (5 bases). Trimming cost V 5 bases and J 4 bases, with 20 bases left between them. This CDR3 is 17 amino acids long. CDR1 and CDR2 (germline): SGHTA, FQGTGA. CDR3 region: CASSQRTGARGTGELFF. DNA of the CDR3: TGTGCCAGCAGCCAGCGGACTGGAGCACGGGGCACCGGGGAGCTGTTTTTT.

The chain uses TRBV5-1 and TRBJ1-1, with 7 bases that match TRBD1. Germline trimming cut 7 bases from V and 5 bases from J; bases unmatched to any gene: 8. The CDR3 is 13 amino acids. Germline V CDR1 and CDR2: SGHRS, YFSETQ. This CDR3 reads CASAVQGNTEAFF. The DNA for the CDR3 is TGCGCCAGCGCCGTACAGGGGAATACTGAAGCTTTCTTT.

This clonotype showed up just a few times. The genes are TRBV25-1 and TRBJ1-2; D is unclear. Germline V gene lookup returns CDR1 MGHDK and CDR2 SYGVNS. Trimming shortened V by 2 bases and J by 7 bases, and 17 bases separated the two germline ends. The CDR3 extends over 15 amino acids. This CDR3 is CASSEIRGRGLGYTF. The CDR3 DNA reads as TGTGCCAGCAGTGAAATTCGAGGGAGAGGGCTTGGCTACACCTTC.

This clonotype appeared many times. The rearrangement joins TRBV7-2 to TRBJ1-6, with unresolved D. Germline values: CDR1 SGHTA, CDR2 FQGNSA. CDR3 length equals 11 residues. V lost 5 bases, J lost 13 bases, and 9 bases lay in between. CDR3 sequence reads: CASSLLGPLHF. The CDR3 DNA follows: TGTGCCAGCAGCCTCCTAGGGCCCCTCCACTTT.